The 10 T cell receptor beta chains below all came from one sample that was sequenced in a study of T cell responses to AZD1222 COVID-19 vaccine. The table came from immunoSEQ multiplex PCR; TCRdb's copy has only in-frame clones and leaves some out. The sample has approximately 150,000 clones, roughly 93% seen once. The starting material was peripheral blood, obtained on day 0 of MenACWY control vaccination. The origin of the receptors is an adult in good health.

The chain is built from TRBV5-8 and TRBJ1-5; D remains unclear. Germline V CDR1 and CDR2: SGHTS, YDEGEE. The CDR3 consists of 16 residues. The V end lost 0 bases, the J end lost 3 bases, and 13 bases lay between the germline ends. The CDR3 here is CASSLVVQVLNQPQHF. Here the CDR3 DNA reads TGTGCCAGCAGCTTGGTCGTACAAGTACTCAATCAGCCCCAGCATTTT.

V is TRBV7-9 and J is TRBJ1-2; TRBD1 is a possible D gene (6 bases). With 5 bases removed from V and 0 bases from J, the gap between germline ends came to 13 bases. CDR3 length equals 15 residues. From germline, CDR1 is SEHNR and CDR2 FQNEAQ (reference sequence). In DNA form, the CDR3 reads TGTGCCAGCAGCGTATGGACAGCTACTAACTATGGCTACACCTTC. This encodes CASSVWTATNYGYTF.

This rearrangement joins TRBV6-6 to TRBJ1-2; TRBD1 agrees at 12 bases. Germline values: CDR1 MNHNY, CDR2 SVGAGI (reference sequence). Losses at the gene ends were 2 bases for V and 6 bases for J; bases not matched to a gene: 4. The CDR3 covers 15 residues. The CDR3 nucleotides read TGTGCCAGCAGTTACAAGGGGACAGGGGGCCATGGCTACACCTTC. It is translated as CASSYKGTGGHGYTF.

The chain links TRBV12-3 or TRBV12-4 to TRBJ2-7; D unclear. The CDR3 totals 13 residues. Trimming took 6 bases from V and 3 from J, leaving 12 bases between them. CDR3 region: CASRYGRYYEQYF. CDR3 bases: TGTGCCAGCAGATATGGACGGTACTACGAGCAGTACTTC.

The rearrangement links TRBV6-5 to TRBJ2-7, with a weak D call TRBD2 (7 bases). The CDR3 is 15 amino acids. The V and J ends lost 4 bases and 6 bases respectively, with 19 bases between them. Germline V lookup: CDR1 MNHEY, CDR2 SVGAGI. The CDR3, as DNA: TGTGCCAGCAGTTCGGGGGGCATCGACTCTCGCGAGCAGTACTTC. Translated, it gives CASSSGGIDSREQYF.

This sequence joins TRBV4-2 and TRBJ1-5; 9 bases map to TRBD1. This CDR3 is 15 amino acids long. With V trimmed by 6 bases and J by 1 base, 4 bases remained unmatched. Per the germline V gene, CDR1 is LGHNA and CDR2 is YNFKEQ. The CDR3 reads CASSFDRGSNQPQHF. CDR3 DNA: TGTGCCAGCAGTTTTGACAGGGGGAGCAATCAGCCCCAGCATTTT.

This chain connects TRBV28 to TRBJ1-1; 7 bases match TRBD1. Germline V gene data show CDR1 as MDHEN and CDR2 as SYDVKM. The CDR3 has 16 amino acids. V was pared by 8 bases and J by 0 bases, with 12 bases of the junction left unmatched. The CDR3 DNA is TGTGCCAGCCTCCCGCAGGGGGGCCTTCTGAACACTGAAGCTTTCTTT. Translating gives CASLPQGGLLNTEAFF.

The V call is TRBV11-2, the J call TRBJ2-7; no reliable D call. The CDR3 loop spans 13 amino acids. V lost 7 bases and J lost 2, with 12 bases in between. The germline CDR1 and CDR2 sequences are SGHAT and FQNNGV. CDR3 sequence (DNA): TGTGCCAGCACCGTCCCGTCCACCTACGAGCAGTACTTC. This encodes CASTVPSTYEQYF.

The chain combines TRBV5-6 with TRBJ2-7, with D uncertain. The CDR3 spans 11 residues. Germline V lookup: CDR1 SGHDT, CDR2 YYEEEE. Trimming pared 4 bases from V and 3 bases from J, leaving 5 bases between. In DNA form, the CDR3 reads TGTGCCAGCAGCCAGGACTACGAGCAGTACTTC. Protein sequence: CASSQDYEQYF.

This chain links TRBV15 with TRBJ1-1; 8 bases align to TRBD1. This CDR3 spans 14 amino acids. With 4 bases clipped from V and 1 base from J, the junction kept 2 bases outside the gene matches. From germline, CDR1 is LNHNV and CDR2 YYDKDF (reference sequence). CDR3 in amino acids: CATSTGGENTEAFF. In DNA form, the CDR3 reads TGTGCCACCAGCACAGGGGGCGAGAACACTGAAGCTTTCTTT.